These 21 T cell receptor beta chains came from one sample sequenced in a study of shared clonotypes between healthy human individuals. Profiling relied on immunoSEQ multiplex PCR, and the TCRdb table lists in-frame clones only, not all of them. Among 2,100,000 or so clones listed, approximately 96% were seen once. Sequenced: naive CD4+ T cells sorted from blood. This sample's subset: CD45RA+ positively selected. The receptors originated from a man younger than 30 in good health.

This rearrangement joins TRBV9 to TRBJ1-5; the D is unclear. V shed 4 bases and J shed 5 bases, with 19 bases lying between them. This CDR3 comprises 16 residues. The germline V gene has CDR1 SGDLS and CDR2 YYNGEE. The CDR3 loop is CASSTRGGIFDQPQHF. CDR3 nucleotide sequence: TGTGCCAGCAGCACCCGAGGAGGGATCTTTGATCAGCCCCAGCATTTT. Drawing the rest from reference TRBV9 and TRBJ1-5, the complete variable domain is DSGVTQTPKHLITATGQRVTLRCSPRSGDLSVYWYQQSLDQGLQFLIQYYNGEERAKGNILERFSAQQFPDLHSELNLSSLELGDSALYFCASSTRGGIFDQPQHFGDGTRLSIL.

V gene TRBV6-1 combines with J gene TRBJ2-7; 11 nucleotides match TRBD1. CDR3 size: 15 residues. From germline, CDR1 is MNHNS and CDR2 SASEGT. The V gene end was trimmed by 6 bases and the J gene end by 2 bases; junction bases not matched to a gene: 6. The CDR3 protein is CASRYPGQGAYEQYF. DNA of the CDR3: TGTGCCAGCAGATATCCGGGACAGGGGGCCTACGAGCAGTACTTC.

The V call is TRBV27, the J call TRBJ2-5; TRBD1 agrees at 8 bases. The CDR3 extends over 13 amino acids. V lost 5 bases to trimming and J lost 6 bases; unmatched junction nucleotides: 5. Per the germline V gene, CDR1 is MNHEY and CDR2 is SMNVEV (reference sequence). The CDR3 here is CASSTDREKTQYF. The DNA of the CDR3 is TGTGCCAGCAGTACGGACAGGGAGAAGACCCAGTACTTC.

This clone was seen just once. The rearrangement joins TRBV11-2 to TRBJ2-3; TRBD2 matches 7 bases. J gave up 2 bases and V 6 bases, and 5 bases lay outside the gene matches. This CDR3 spans 14 amino acids. From germline, CDR1 is SGHAT and CDR2 FQNNGV. The chain's CDR3 is CASRRAGPTDTQYF. The DNA of the CDR3 is TGTGCCAGCAGAAGAGCGGGACCCACAGATACGCAGTATTTT.

On this clone itself: The same CDR3 can be traced to other DNA sequences in this sample. V gene TRBV11-3 combines with J gene TRBJ1-2; D perhaps matches TRBD1 (6 bases). Germline CDR1 and CDR2: SGHNT and YENEEA. V shed 2 bases and J shed 5 bases, with 9 bases lying between them. This CDR3 is built from 13 residues. CDR3 in DNA: TGTGCCAGCAGCTTAAGGGGGGGATATGGCTACACCTTC. It yields the protein CASSLRGGYGYTF.

The rearrangement uses TRBV5-8 and TRBJ2-7; D unresolved. CDR1 SGHTS and CDR2 YDEGEE come from the germline V gene. Trimming left V 7 bases short and J 3 bases short, with 5 bases between. The CDR3 is 10 residues long. CDR3: CASWFYEQYF. For the CDR3, the DNA is TGTGCCAGCTGGTTCTACGAGCAGTACTTC.

The rearrangement links TRBV10-3 to TRBJ2-3, with 12 positions matching TRBD2. Germline V gene data show CDR1 as ENHRY and CDR2 as SYGVKD. The CDR3 sequence is 17 residues long. V dropped 7 bases and J dropped 2; count of bases not matched to a gene: 10. This chain's CDR3 is CAITRGTSGSITDTQYF. The CDR3 DNA follows: TGTGCCATCACCCGAGGGACTAGCGGGTCAATCACAGATACGCAGTATTTT.

The chain is built from TRBV5-6 and TRBJ1-5, with D possibly matching TRBD1 (5 bases). The CDR3 is 13 amino acids. Germline CDR1 is SGHDT and CDR2 is YYEEEE. V was clipped by 7 bases and J by 8 bases, with 16 bases between them. The CDR3 sequence: CASGRSGGKPQHF. The CDR3 DNA reads TGTGCCAGCGGTCGTAGCGGGGGGAAGCCCCAGCATTTT.

The V gene is TRBV18, the J gene TRBJ1-4; D ambiguous. The ends were cut back, 1 base at V and 5 bases at J, with 8 bases in the middle. Germline CDR1 KGHSH, CDR2 LQKENI. CDR3 size: 14 residues. DNA for the CDR3: TGTGCCAGCTCACCACGACCAGGAAATGAAAAACTGTTTTTT. This translates into CASSPRPGNEKLFF. Full variable domain (outside the CDR3, taken from reference TRBV18 and TRBJ1-4): NAGVMQNPRHLVRRRGQEARLRCSPMKGHSHVYWYRQLPEEGLKFMVYLQKENIIDESGMPKERFSAEFPKEGPSILRIQQVVRGDSAAYFCASSPRPGNEKLFFGSGTQLSVL.

The V and J genes are TRBV6-5 and TRBJ1-6, with 11 bases fitting TRBD1. CDR1 and CDR2 from the germline V gene are MNHEY and SVGAGI. The CDR3 length is 15 residues. V trimming: 7 bases; J trimming: 7 bases; junction bases outside the gene matches: 6. CDR3 bases: TGTGCCAGCACTTTGGACAGGGGGCACAATTCACCCCTCCACTTT. Translated, it gives CASTLDRGHNSPLHF.

The chain uses TRBV2 and TRBJ2-2; 7 bases are a match to TRBD1. Germline-derived CDR1 and CDR2 are SNHLY and FYNNEI. With 3 bases clipped from V and 8 bases from J, the junction kept 6 bases outside the gene matches. CDR3 length: 14 amino acids. The CDR3 loop reads CASSDTGVAGELFF. The DNA of the CDR3 is TGTGCCAGCAGTGATACAGGGGTGGCTGGGGAGCTGTTTTTT.

This clone was recorded once. This chain joins TRBV10-2 and TRBJ1-1; 8 positions agree with TRBD1. Germline trimming cut 5 bases from V and 5 bases from J; bases unmatched to any gene: 7. This CDR3 is 14 amino acids long. CDR1 is WSHSY and CDR2 is SAAADI in the germline V gene. The CDR3 is CASSWTGWETEAFF. Written as DNA, the CDR3 is TGCGCCAGCAGTTGGACAGGGTGGGAAACTGAAGCTTTCTTT.

This rearrangement joins TRBV6-6 to TRBJ2-7; possible D gene TRBD2, 5 bases. Trimming pared 6 bases from V and 1 base from J, leaving 10 bases between. The CDR3 extends over 13 amino acids. Germline V gene lookup returns CDR1 MNHNY and CDR2 SVGAGI (reference sequence). CDR3 residues: CASSPSYSYEQYF. The CDR3 DNA reads TGTGCCAGCAGCCCTAGCTATTCCTACGAGCAGTACTTC.

V and J are TRBV5-4 and TRBJ2-3, with 11 positions matching TRBD2. The trim removed 4 bases at V and 3 bases at J, leaving 7 bases unmatched. Germline V gives CDR1 SGHNT, CDR2 YYREEE (reference sequence). CDR3 length: 16 amino acids. CDR3 bases: TGTGCCAGCAGCACAACTAGCGGGAGAGGAACAGATACGCAGTATTTT. Amino acids: CASSTTSGRGTDTQYF.

This sequence joins TRBV12-5 and TRBJ2-3, with 7 bases that match TRBD2. The CDR3 length is 15 residues. V lost 6 bases and J lost 0; bases outside the gene matches: 6. Per germline, CDR1 LGHNT and CDR2 FRNRAP. The chain's CDR3 is CASGPGTTSTDTQYF. Written as DNA, the CDR3 is TGTGCTAGTGGCCCCGGGACTACTAGCACAGATACGCAGTATTTT.

The genes are TRBV6-1 and TRBJ2-3, with 7 positions matching TRBD2. V trimming: 6 bases; J trimming: 1 base; junction bases outside the gene matches: 7. Germline assignment: CDR1 MNHNS and CDR2 SASEGT. This CDR3 comprises 15 residues. The CDR3 region is CASSSTSAGTDTQYF. The CDR3, as DNA: TGTGCCAGCAGCTCCACTAGCGCCGGCACAGATACGCAGTATTTT.

This chain connects TRBV4-1 to TRBJ1-2, with D perhaps matching TRBD1 (5 bases). This CDR3 has 16 amino acids. The germline V and J ends were trimmed by 2 bases and 2 bases, with 15 bases remaining between them. Germline CDR1 reads MGHRA; CDR2 reads YSYEKL. CDR3 sequence (DNA): TGCGCCAGCAGCCAATACGATAGGGACTTAAACTATGGCTACACCTTC. It specifies CASSQYDRDLNYGYTF.

The chain carries TRBV19 and TRBJ1-2; D not certain. The ends were cut back, 0 bases at V and 5 bases at J, with 7 bases in the middle. Germline V gives CDR1 LNHDA, CDR2 SQIVND (reference sequence). The CDR3 length is 13 residues. The CDR3 bases are TGTGCCAGTAGTATAGAGTCATGGTATGGCTACACCTTC. Protein: CASSIESWYGYTF.

The rearrangement joins TRBV28 to TRBJ2-3; 9 bases fit TRBD2. Germline V gives CDR1 MDHEN, CDR2 SYDVKM. V lost 5 bases to trimming and J lost 1 base; unmatched junction nucleotides: 7. The CDR3 sequence is 16 residues long. In DNA form, the CDR3 reads TGTGCCAGCAGTCATAAGGCGGGGGGGGGCACAGATACGCAGTATTTT. As protein: CASSHKAGGGTDTQYF.

The rearrangement joins TRBV19 to TRBJ2-3, with 7 bases lining up with TRBD1. The CDR3 covers 14 residues. CDR1 and CDR2 from the germline V gene are LNHDA and SQIVND (reference sequence). The V segment lost 7 bases and the J segment 6 bases; nucleotides outside the gene matches: 10. In nucleotides, the CDR3 is TGTGCCAGTACGACAGGGCCCACTACTGATACGCAGTATTTT. Translated: CASTTGPTTDTQYF. Complete variable domain (other parts from reference TRBV19 and TRBJ2-3): DGGITQSPKYLFRKEGQNVTLSCEQNLNHDAMYWYRQDPGQGLRLIYYSQIVNDFQKGDIAEGYSVSREKKESFPLTVTSAQKNPTAFYLCASTTGPTTDTQYFGPGTRLTVL.

The rearrangement links TRBV10-3 to TRBJ2-1; 14 bases are a match to TRBD2. The CDR3 has 15 amino acids. V shed 10 bases and J 7 bases; nucleotides not matched to a gene: 9. Germline V gene sequence: CDR1 ENHRY, CDR2 SYGVKD. The CDR3 reads CATQTSGRAANEQFF. The CDR3 bases are TGTGCCACCCAGACTAGCGGGAGGGCCGCTAATGAGCAGTTCTTC.